One and the same sample provided the 9 T cell receptor beta chains below, sequenced in a study of OX40 agonist ivuxolimab in advanced cancers. Sequencing was performed with immunoSEQ multiplex PCR; in TCRdb, only in-frame clones are kept and a portion is missing. The sample carries fewer than 90,000 clones, roughly 91% recorded once. Sequenced material: CD4+ or CD8+ T cells sorted from blood, taken in a trial of the OX40 agonist ivuxolimab. The receptors come from an adult with an advanced solid tumor such as melanoma, head and neck, liver or kidney cancer.

This clone was picked up one time. V is TRBV9 and J is TRBJ2-5, with 7 nucleotides matching TRBD2. Germline assignment: CDR1 SGDLS and CDR2 YYNGEE. The CDR3 spans 17 residues. J gave up 5 bases and V 0 bases, and 13 bases lay outside the gene matches. In nucleotides, the CDR3 is TGTGCCAGCAGCGTAGGGTGGCAAGCGGGGTCGAGGGAGACCCAGTACTTC. Translation gives CASSVGWQAGSRETQYF.

The CDR3 spells CASSPWASGTGNEQFF. Here the CDR3 DNA reads TGTGCCAGCAGCCCCTGGGCGAGCGGAACTGGCAATGAGCAGTTCTTC. The chain joins TRBV11-3 to TRBJ2-1; tentatively, D is TRBD2 (5 bases). The V end lost 5 bases, the J end lost 6 bases, and 20 bases lay between the germline ends. Per the germline V gene, CDR1 is SGHNT and CDR2 is YENEEA. The CDR3 has 16 residues.

J is TRBJ1-4 and V is TRBV5-6; D perhaps matches TRBD1 (5 bases). The CDR3 runs 16 residues. Per germline, CDR1 SGHDT and CDR2 YYEEEE. Trimming pared 6 bases from V and 2 bases from J, leaving 17 bases between. The CDR3 loop reads CASTHGTLQTNEKLFF. CDR3 DNA: TGTGCCAGCACCCACGGGACCCTGCAGACTAATGAAAAACTGTTTTTT.

The chain links TRBV5-5 to TRBJ2-2; TRBD2 might be the D (7 bases). Looked up from germline, CDR1 is SGHKS and CDR2 is YYEKEE (reference sequence). Trimming removed 2 bases at V and 7 bases at J, with 15 bases between. This CDR3 is built from 15 residues. The CDR3 here is CASSFLRGAVGELFF. CDR3 DNA sequence: TGTGCCAGCAGCTTTCTCCGGGGGGCCGTCGGGGAGCTGTTTTTT.

The chain joins TRBV9 to TRBJ1-6, with D tentatively TRBD1 (6 bases). The CDR3 totals 13 residues. V was pared by 3 bases and J by 6 bases, with 7 bases between. Germline values: CDR1 SGDLS, CDR2 YYNGEE. This CDR3 reads CASSGTVNSPLHF. The CDR3 DNA sequence: TGTGCCAGCAGCGGGACAGTTAATTCACCCCTCCACTTT. The whole variable domain, remainder taken from reference TRBV9 and TRBJ1-6, is DSGVTQTPKHLITATGQRVTLRCSPRSGDLSVYWYQQSLDQGLQFLIQYYNGEERAKGNILERFSAQQFPDLHSELNLSSLELGDSALYFCASSGTVNSPLHFGNGTRLTVT.

The rearrangement uses TRBV10-2 and TRBJ2-7; no definite D call. Trimming left V 4 bases short and J 3 bases short, with 4 bases between. Germline V lookup: CDR1 WSHSY, CDR2 SAAADI. The length of the CDR3 is 11 residues. CDR3 bases: TGCGCCAGCAGTGCCTACTACGAGCAGTACTTC. Translating gives CASSAYYEQYF.

The rearrangement links TRBV5-1 to TRBJ2-3; 8 bases are shared with TRBD2. Germline V gene data show CDR1 as SGHRS and CDR2 as YFSETQ. This CDR3 is built from 15 residues. The V and J ends lost 7 bases and 4 bases, in that order; junction bases with no gene match: 11. CDR3 DNA: TGCGCCAGCCCACCTCCGGGACTAGGTCCAGATACGCAGTATTTT. Residues: CASPPPGLGPDTQYF.

This clone was seen a single time. This chain joins TRBV27 and TRBJ2-7, with a weak D call TRBD1 (6 bases). The V gene's germline CDR1 is MNHEY and CDR2 SMNVEV (reference sequence). The CDR3 loop spans 15 amino acids. V lost 4 bases, J lost 0 bases, and 13 bases lay in between. The CDR3 reads CASSSRQANSYEQYF. The CDR3 region has the DNA TGTGCCAGCAGTTCCAGACAGGCCAACTCCTACGAGCAGTACTTC.

The genes are TRBV5-1 and TRBJ2-5; 11 bases align to TRBD2. From germline, CDR1 is SGHRS and CDR2 YFSETQ. Losses at the gene ends were 4 bases for V and 4 bases for J; bases not matched to a gene: 3. The CDR3 totals 14 residues. The CDR3 DNA sequence: TGCGCCAGCAGCGGCGGGACTAGCGGAGAGACCCAGTACTTC. It codes for CASSGGTSGETQYF. Full variable domain (remainder filled in from reference TRBV5-1 and TRBJ2-5): KAGVTQTPRYLIKTRGQQVTLSCSPISGHRSVSWYQQTPGQGLQFLFEYFSETQRNKGNFPGRFSGRQFSNSRSEMNVSTLELGDSALYLCASSGGTSGETQYFGPGTRLLVL.